Given below is one TCR beta chain in context. What it recognizes is unknown. TCRdb itself ran the 5' RACE reads through MiXCR, one entry per CDR3 protein. The sample lists roughly 690,000 distinct CDR3 sequences, about 20% occurring once. The entry originates in a study of identical twins. Study-wide findings and caveats: Cord blood beta clonotypes that were abundant carried fewer insertions, and memory repertoires showed no such trend.

This CDR3 has 14 amino acids. With 1 base removed from V and 2 bases from J, the gap between germline ends came to 7 bases. Germline V gene lookup returns CDR1 SGHTA and CDR2 FQGNSA. This sample also appeared in a second study, on T cells expressing NK-cell markers. That paper adds: Of eight sequenced donors, seven were HCMV-seropositive and one HCMV-seronegative. Where several donors were concerned, these clonotypes also led the CD3+CD56-NKG2C+ fraction.

This chain joins TRBV7-2 and TRBJ2-3; D unclear. The sequence came from a woman younger than 30 in good health. Sequencing used PBMCs. The CDR3 bases are TGTGCCAGCAGCTTAGTATGGGACACAGATACGCAGTATTTT. This gives the protein CASSLVWDTDTQYF.